One and the same sample provided the 8 T cell receptor beta chains below, sequenced in a study of blood T cell repertoires in COVID-19. Libraries were prepared by immunoSEQ multiplex PCR; TCRdb keeps only in-frame clonotypes and omits some of them. The table lists 300,000 to 450,000 clones, almost 90% of them singletons. Sample: PBMCs or T cells enriched from blood (not recorded which). These receptors all stem from a woman aged 25 to 39 who had been exposed to COVID-19.

The chain uses TRBV30 and TRBJ2-1, with 7 bases identical to TRBD2. Germline V lookup: CDR1 GTSNPN, CDR2 SVGIG (reference sequence). The junction had 5 bases not matched to a gene; V was cut back by 5 bases and J by 7 bases. This CDR3 spans 12 amino acids. CDR3 loop: CAWAGRGNEQFF. Written as DNA, the CDR3 is TGTGCCTGGGCCGGGCGGGGGAATGAGCAGTTCTTC.

In this sample, this clone turned up once. V usage is TRBV2 and J usage is TRBJ2-4, with 9 bases lining up with TRBD1. V was clipped by 6 bases and J by 0 bases; unmatched bases: 3. The CDR3 is 15 amino acids. Germline-derived CDR1 and CDR2 are SNHLY and FYNNEI. The CDR3 DNA follows: TGTGCCAGCAGGGACAGGGGCCTAGCCAAAAACATTCAGTACTTC. Residues: CASRDRGLAKNIQYF.

This clone was seen a few times. The same CDR3 arises from other DNA sequences in this sample as well. The chain couples TRBV28 to TRBJ1-5; TRBD1 is a possible D gene (5 bases). The V and J ends lost 6 bases and 7 bases respectively, with 10 bases between them. This CDR3 has 12 amino acids. Germline CDR1 is MDHEN and CDR2 is SYDVKM. Here the CDR3 reads CASSQGRQPQHF. The CDR3 coding sequence is TGTGCCAGCAGCCAGGGTAGGCAGCCCCAGCATTTT.

This clone has only a few counts. The chain recombines TRBV30 with TRBJ2-7; D is undetermined. CDR1 is GTSNPN, CDR2 SVGIG, per germline (reference sequence). V shed 4 bases and J shed 2 bases, with 9 bases lying between them. CDR3 length: 12 residues. The CDR3 nucleotides read TGTGCCTGGAAGAAAGCCACCTACGAGCAGTACTTC. Amino acids: CAWKKATYEQYF.

The chain has TRBV30 and TRBJ2-7; the match to TRBD2 covers 10 bases. The CDR3 covers 14 residues. Germline lookup yields CDR1 GTSNPN and CDR2 SVGIG (reference sequence). Germline trimming cut 3 bases from V and 2 bases from J; bases unmatched to any gene: 4. The CDR3 sequence: CAWRTSGATYEQYF. The CDR3 DNA is TGTGCCTGGAGAACTAGCGGGGCTACCTACGAGCAGTACTTC.

The chain recombines TRBV29-1 with TRBJ2-3, with TRBD2 as a possible D gene (6 bases). Germline V lookup: CDR1 SQVTM, CDR2 ANQGSEA. The CDR3 extends over 14 amino acids. Trimming cost V 1 base and J 3 bases, with 11 bases left between them. The CDR3 DNA reads as TGCAGCGTTGAAGGCGGCGGAGGGACAGATACGCAGTATTTT. It encodes CSVEGGGGTDTQYF.

This rearrangement joins TRBV27 to TRBJ1-2, with a weak D call TRBD1 (5 bases). V was trimmed by 6 bases and J by 3 bases, leaving 17 bases between them. This CDR3 has 15 residues. CDR1 is MNHEY and CDR2 is SMNVEV in the germline V gene (reference sequence). The CDR3 loop is CASSLLGEGYYGYTF. The DNA of the CDR3 is TGTGCCAGCAGCCTTTTAGGGGAGGGGTACTATGGCTACACCTTC.

This clone has a handful of counts. The rearrangement links TRBV27 to TRBJ1-6; TRBD1 matches 7 bases. The CDR3 runs 13 residues. Per the germline V gene, CDR1 is MNHEY and CDR2 is SMNVEV (reference sequence). The ends lost 6 bases at V and 8 bases at J; junction bases unmatched: 4. Here the CDR3 DNA reads TGTGCCAGCAGGTGGCAGGGGGATTCACCCCTCCACTTT. This sequence encodes CASRWQGDSPLHF.